This TCR beta chain appears in the sequencing data of a study of blood T cell repertoires in COVID-19 (dated by TCRdb to about 2020). For the study in its entirety: The collaborator samples originated in the United States, Italy and Spain and spanned the acute and convalescent phases of COVID-19. The material from the prospective study consisted of cDNA or gDNA derived from T cells, B-cell-depleted T cells, or PBMCs. The dataset comprised deeply sampled blood TCRbeta repertoires from subjects exposed to, actively infected with, or recovered from COVID-19. The repertoires were released in a freely available public database meant as a resource for research on the immune response to SARS-CoV-2. The samples were drawn from the first 160 participants of the ongoing ImmuneRACE study and from over 950 subjects provided by 6 global collaborators. A de-identified subject ID, COVID-19 status, age in years and sex were almost always included in the sample metadata. Where HLA class I and class II types were available, the types were taken from metadata supplied by the sample provider, not from assay-based typing.

The V end loses 4 bases and the J end loses 5 bases, and a stretch of 14 bases separates them. CDR3 length: 14 amino acids, cysteine to phenylalanine. Of the read, only the CDR3 DNA is kept; its 42 bases are in frame from base 1. The germline V gene (reference sequence) yields MNHEY for CDR1 and SMNVEV for CDR2. Comments on this clone: No cognate antigen has been identified for it. There are no base qualities to consult, and no much larger clone falls within one base.

Collaborating institutions collected whole blood in K2EDTA tubes following their own protocols. For TCRbeta analysis, collaborators shipped samples in one of three forms: frozen whole blood, isolated PBMCs, or DNA extracted from either of those sample types. TCRbeta CDR3 regions were amplified from genomic DNA using the immunoSEQ Assay, a bias-controlled multiplex PCR. For the original study's pipeline: Nucleated cell counts per sample were estimated from amplification of reference gene primers within the assay. To quantify the absolute abundance of each unique TCRbeta CDR3 rearrangement, sequence reads were collapsed and filtered. For each sample, productive Simpson clonality was calculated by taking the square root of Simpson's diversity index across productive rearrangements. Imported from immuneACCESS, the table was reduced by TCRdb to in-frame sequences with V and J called. These copies leave out some clones; in studies compared against another copy, an unresolved V gene accounts for under half, and the cause of the remainder is not known. V and J calls and clone size are as listed in that table; D and trimming were resolved from the DNA. This sample comprises 55,000 to 75,000 clones, roughly 86% of them detected only once. The biggest ten clones account for more than 6% of the sample.

The paper as a whole reports these results and caveats: Clinical and demographic metadata were provided uncurated, with the amount varying by source and participant.

This clonotype was obtained from a human donor with active COVID-19. The donor label of this sample is uncertain. What was sequenced was peripheral blood. The chain is made from TRBV27 and TRBJ1-2; no D gene is confidently identified. The CDR3 region has the sequence CASSYGRENYGYTF. The DNA sequence is TGTGCCAGCAGTTATGGGCGGGAGAATTATGGCTACACCTTC.